The rows below give T cell receptor beta chains drawn from one sample of a study of blood T cells in healthy people across ages. TCRdb redid the calling of the 5' RACE reads with MiXCR, one entry per CDR3 protein. The table lists 750,000 to 1,000,000 distinct CDR3 sequences, about 29% of them singletons. These data are also associated with another study on T cells of mothers and their children.

The sequenced material came from blood. The receptors here all came from a woman in her forties in good health. The CDR3 runs from the conserved cysteine through the conserved F or W.

V,J,CDR3
TRBV7-8,TRBJ1-3,CASSLAPAGTVGVTIYF
TRBV10-3,TRBJ1-1,CAISHPPEAEAFF
TRBV5-5,TRBJ1-5,CASSLNRRSNQPQHF
TRBV28,TRBJ1-2,CAILPFQGASGYTF
TRBV6-1,TRBJ2-4,CASSEAIFGGKNIQYF
TRBV12-3/TRBV12-4,TRBJ2-1,CASSLGGLHEQFF
TRBV4-3,TRBJ2-6,CASSQERRSGANVLTF
TRBV25-1,TRBJ1-6,CASSDRFGGSPLHF
TRBV30,TRBJ1-1,CAWSSTGAEAFF
TRBV11-1,TRBJ2-2,CASSVDRVNTGELFF
TRBV29-1,TRBJ2-3,CSVDRGLEDTQYF
TRBV30,TRBJ2-3,CAWSSSPNTQYF
TRBV7-9,TRBJ1-2,CASRAPGGGTYGYTF
TRBV12-3/TRBV12-4,TRBJ1-2,CASSPQGYYGYTF
TRBV20-1,TRBJ2-7,CSAPLRDRVYEQYF
TRBV4-1,TRBJ2-5,CASSQADSRDQETQYF
TRBV7-2,TRBJ1-2,CASSLGQGYNYGYTF
TRBV2,NA,CASREPGGYEQYF
TRBV18,TRBJ2-1,CASSPGLAGENEQFF
TRBV29-1,TRBJ2-2,CSMQVGDTGERFF
TRBV7-2,TRBJ2-1,CASSRGTGRYNEQFF
TRBV11-1,TRBJ2-7,CASSPFLTGRVDEQYF
TRBV6-4,TRBJ1-1,CASSNLPGTEAFF
TRBV28,TRBJ1-4,CASSSLGEGGEKLFF
TRBV7-2,TRBJ1-5,CASSLPGSNQPQHF
TRBV20-1,TRBJ1-1,CSAPSGTEAFF
TRBV12-3/TRBV12-4,TRBJ2-7,CASRGTVVGEQYF
TRBV12-3/TRBV12-4,TRBJ2-7,CASGDRGVVNEQYF
TRBV5-1,TRBJ2-7,CASSLAQDYEQYF
TRBV10-3,TRBJ1-4,CAIRPGFNEKLFF
TRBV3-1,TRBJ1-2,CASSARYTNHGYTF
TRBV7-2,TRBJ1-1,CASRNSGGTEAFF
TRBV5-1,TRBJ2-3,CASRAGDQDTQYF
TRBV27,TRBJ2-3,CASSLVASGGAGTDTQYF
TRBV12-3/TRBV12-4,TRBJ2-6,CASSLDFPAGANVLTF
TRBV18,TRBJ2-5,CASSLRNAGQETQYF
TRBV5-1,TRBJ2-5,CASSLQVARERGTDTLYF
TRBV12-3/TRBV12-4,TRBJ1-2,CASSLSPSYGYTF
TRBV27,TRBJ2-3,CASSLLGQGDPDTQYF
TRBV6-5,TRBJ1-2,CASSPGGRYGYTF
TRBV28,TRBJ2-5,CASHPGGGAVLQETQYF
TRBV29-1,TRBJ2-7,CSVTTSRAEQYF
TRBV4-3,TRBJ1-3,CASSQDKGSDTIYF
TRBV6-2/TRBV6-3,TRBJ2-4,CASSYSGGLAKNIQYF
TRBV19,TRBJ2-1,CASSLSGTAYEQFF
TRBV5-5,TRBJ2-5,CASSLGGPGLAETQYF
TRBV3-1,TRBJ2-1,CASSQEGLADFYNEQFF
TRBV4-1,TRBJ2-1,CASSQGLGEQNEQFF
TRBV30,TRBJ2-5,CAWRSGGGNEQYF
TRBV20-1,TRBJ1-1,CSAREGGALGGAFF
TRBV7-2,TRBJ2-7,CASSPNRGFGEQYF